This T cell receptor (beta chain) derives from a study of graft-versus-host responses after intestinal transplantation. Overall study context: Anti-thymocyte globulin induction was given to all recipients, followed by tacrolimus and steroids for about 3 years.

Repertoires were generated with immunoSEQ multiplex PCR, while TCRdb's copy carries only in-frame clones and drops some. The data hold tens of thousands of clones, with roughly nine tenths observed a single time. Worth noting for this clone: No antigen is known for it.

Study-level results: After transplant, early declines in HvG clones were associated with peak levels of circulating GvH clones.

Germline loops: CDR1 SGHTS, CDR2 YDEGEE. The CDR3 spans 19 residues. J was trimmed by 6 bases and V by 4 bases; bases with no gene match: 12. The chain carries TRBV5-8 and TRBJ2-2; TRBD2 matches 16 bases. The receptor was isolated from a human donor who was the organ donor for an intestinal transplant. Here the sequenced sample was unstimulated CD8+ T cells sorted from spleen or lymph node cells, taken before transplant. CDR3 region: CASSHRGGTSGRAAGELFF. The CDR3 nucleotides are TGTGCCAGCAGCCACCGCGGGGGGACTAGCGGGAGGGCCGCCGGGGAGCTGTTTTTT.